The 13 T cell receptor beta chains below were found in one sample sequenced in a study of blood T cell repertoires in COVID-19. Assay used: immunoSEQ multiplex PCR; TCRdb lists only in-frame clones, some missing. The data contain 120,000 to 150,000 clones, about 84% of them singletons. Sequencing used peripheral blood. The receptors shown here come from a woman older than 75 in a cohort sampled during active or convalescent COVID-19.

The CDR3 region is CATQFGMGPLHF. In DNA form, the CDR3 reads TGTGCCACCCAATTCGGGATGGGACCCCTCCACTTT. The V and J genes are TRBV12-3 or TRBV12-4 and TRBJ1-6, with no clear D. V shed 10 bases and J shed 12 bases, with 16 bases lying between them. CDR3 length: 12 amino acids.

The chain links TRBV18 to TRBJ1-3; D remains unclear. CDR1 is KGHSH and CDR2 is LQKENI in the germline V gene. The CDR3 totals 14 residues. Trimming cost V 5 bases and J 0 bases, with 8 bases left between them. Here the CDR3 DNA reads TGTGCCAGCTCAGCCGGGTACTCTGGAAACACCATATATTTT. Its protein is CASSAGYSGNTIYF.

This chain uses TRBV19 with TRBJ2-1, with D maybe TRBD2 (6 bases). Germline V lookup: CDR1 LNHDA, CDR2 SQIVND (reference sequence). The CDR3 contains 16 residues. V lost 6 bases to trimming and J lost 4 bases, with 19 bases between them. CDR3 region: CASSPSGGPPYNEQFF. CDR3 bases: TGTGCCAGTAGCCCATCCGGAGGGCCCCCGTACAATGAGCAGTTCTTC.

This rearrangement joins TRBV3-1 (or the pseudogene TRBV3-2) to TRBJ2-7; D is uncertain. From germline, CDR1 is LGHDT and CDR2 YNNKEL (reference sequence). Trimming removed 0 bases from V and 7 bases from J, with 13 bases in between. The CDR3 is 14 amino acids. CDR3 sequence reads: CASSQEQPNGEQYF. CDR3 DNA sequence: TGTGCCAGCAGCCAAGAACAGCCGAATGGAGAGCAGTACTTC.

This chain connects TRBV9 to TRBJ2-3; the D gene is possibly TRBD1 (6 bases). CDR1 SGDLS and CDR2 YYNGEE come from the germline V gene. This CDR3 is built from 14 residues. V was shortened by 3 bases and J by 8 bases, with 16 bases between the two germline ends. The CDR3 sequence is CASSAALAQGTQYF. In DNA form, the CDR3 reads TGTGCCAGCAGCGCCGCCTTAGCACAGGGTACGCAGTATTTT. Looking up the rest from reference TRBV9 and TRBJ2-3 gives the full variable domain: DSGVTQTPKHLITATGQRVTLRCSPRSGDLSVYWYQQSLDQGLQFLIQYYNGEERAKGNILERFSAQQFPDLHSELNLSSLELGDSALYFCASSAALAQGTQYFGPGTRLTVL.

The chain has TRBV28 and TRBJ1-2; weak D call: TRBD1 (6 bases). The CDR3 has 13 residues. Germline values: CDR1 MDHEN, CDR2 SYDVKM. Trimming left V 7 bases short and J 8 bases short, with 17 bases between. The CDR3 sequence: CASMSRGIRGYTF. CDR3 in DNA: TGTGCCAGCATGTCCAGGGGAATAAGAGGCTACACCTTC.

In its sample, this clone was seen once. The chain is built from TRBV5-5 and TRBJ2-5; 7 bases are a match to TRBD1. The CDR3 spans 15 residues. Trimming cost V 5 bases and J 5 bases; bases outside gene matches: 12. Per germline, CDR1 SGHKS and CDR2 YYEKEE (reference sequence). The CDR3 coding sequence is TGTGCCAGCAGACACCTGACAGGGATGAAGGAGACCCAGTACTTC. Encoded protein: CASRHLTGMKETQYF.

This chain joins TRBV27 and TRBJ1-1, with D unclear. This CDR3 is 11 amino acids long. Looked up from germline, CDR1 is MNHEY and CDR2 is SMNVEV (reference sequence). The V end was cut by 8 bases, the J end by 1 base, with 5 bases between. The CDR3 bases are TGTGCCAGCGTCCGGAACACTGAAGCTTTCTTT. As protein: CASVRNTEAFF.

The rearrangement joins TRBV2 to TRBJ2-2; D possibly corresponds to TRBD1 (6 bases). Between the trimmed V and J ends, which lost 6 bases and 4 bases, there was a span of 12 bases. The CDR3 length is 14 residues. Per germline, CDR1 SNHLY and CDR2 FYNNEI. The CDR3 DNA sequence: TGTGCCAGCAGGGCGGACAGACTCACCGGGGAGCTGTTTTTT. Protein: CASRADRLTGELFF.

The table lists this clone with a few counts. The CDR3 DNA follows: TGTGCCAGCAGTTTTAGGCGGAATGAAAAACTGTTTTTT. As protein: CASSFRRNEKLFF. J is TRBJ1-4 and V is TRBV12-3 or TRBV12-4; D remains unclear. The CDR3 is made up of 13 amino acids. V lost 3 bases and J 5 bases, leaving 7 bases between the germline ends.

V is TRBV7-2 and J is TRBJ1-1, with D possibly TRBD1 on 5 matching bases. This CDR3 is built from 15 residues. Germline CDR1 and CDR2: SGHTA and FQGNSA. Trimming stripped 0 bases from V and 1 base from J, with 9 bases between. CDR3 sequence: CASSLAGPGNTEAFF. As DNA, the CDR3 is TGTGCCAGCAGCTTAGCGGGGCCAGGGAACACTGAAGCTTTCTTT.

This clone has more than one count but fewer than ten. CDR3 DNA sequence: TGTGCCAGCAGTGAATCCCGAAGGAGCTCCTACGAGCAGTACGTC. It yields the protein CASSESRRSSYEQYV. The rearrangement joins TRBV6-1 to TRBJ2-7; D remains ambiguous. V lost 2 bases, J lost 0 bases, and 11 bases lay in between. Germline CDR1 and CDR2: MNHNS and SASEGT. There are 15 residues in the CDR3.

The V and J genes are TRBV28 and TRBJ1-5, with D possibly matching TRBD1 (5 bases). V gave up 6 bases and J gave up 0 bases, with 12 bases separating them. The CDR3 loop spans 15 amino acids. In germline, CDR1 is MDHEN, CDR2 SYDVKM. CDR3 amino acids: CASSPGGDSNQPQHF. DNA for the CDR3: TGTGCCAGCAGCCCTGGGGGGGATAGCAATCAGCCCCAGCATTTT.